One sample yielded the 4 T cell receptor beta chains listed below, sequenced in a study of CD8 T cells in Susac syndrome. An amount of RNA that ranged from 0.5 to 1 ug was reverse transcribed with random hexamers. TCRdb ran MiXCR on the immunoSEQ multiplex PCR reads and lists one entry per CDR3 protein. The sample has under 200,000 distinct CDR3 sequences; 85% to 95% are singletons. The sequenced sample consisted of CD8+ T cells from PBMCs. These receptors were collected from a human donor with multiple sclerosis.

The V gene is TRBV9, the J gene TRBJ2-2, with D tentatively TRBD1 (5 bases). V was cut by 1 base and J by 0 bases, with 7 bases left in between. Per the germline V gene, CDR1 is SGDLS and CDR2 is YYNGEE. The CDR3 is 15 residues long. The DNA of the CDR3 is TGTGCCAGCAGCGTATCAGGGTCGAACACCGGGGAGCTGTTTTTT. This encodes CASSVSGSNTGELFF.

The V call is TRBV12-3 or TRBV12-4, the J call TRBJ2-7; 9 nucleotides align to TRBD2. With 1 base clipped from V and 3 bases from J, the junction kept 7 bases outside the gene matches. The CDR3 is made up of 16 amino acids. This chain's CDR3 is CASSLGGREGRYEQYF. CDR3 DNA: TGTGCCAGCAGTTTAGGAGGGCGGGAGGGCCGCTACGAGCAGTACTTC.

J is TRBJ1-1 and V is TRBV14; no clear D gene. Between the trimmed V and J ends, which lost 3 bases and 0 bases, there was a span of 8 bases. The CDR3 has 14 amino acids. Per the germline V gene, CDR1 is SGHDN and CDR2 is FVKESK. CDR3 protein: CASSHGTLNTEAFF. CDR3 sequence (DNA): TGTGCCAGCAGCCATGGCACCTTGAACACTGAAGCTTTCTTT. Using reference TRBV14 and TRBJ1-1 for the parts outside the CDR3, the full variable domain is EAGVTQFPSHSVIEKGQTVTLRCDPISGHDNLYWYRRVMGKEIKFLLHFVKESKQDESGMPNNRFLAERTGGTYSTLKVQPAELEDSGVYFCASSHGTLNTEAFFGQGTRLTVV.

This rearrangement joins TRBV4-1 to TRBJ2-5, with D possibly being TRBD1 (6 bases). Germline CDR1 is MGHRA and CDR2 is YSYEKL. The CDR3 is 16 amino acids. V shed 0 bases and J shed 4 bases, with 15 bases lying between them. CDR3 residues: CASSQDSPGARETQYF. The CDR3 DNA reads as TGCGCCAGCAGCCAAGATTCCCCAGGGGCGCGAGAGACCCAGTACTTC.